The rows below give T cell receptor beta chains drawn from one sample of a study of CD8 T cells in Susac syndrome. TCRdb recomputed calls from the immunoSEQ multiplex PCR reads with MiXCR, one row per CDR3 protein. This table holds some 180,000 distinct CDR3 sequences, 85% to 95% found once. The sample comprised CD4+ T cells from PBMCs. Source of these receptors: a human donor with Susac syndrome. The CDR3 runs from the conserved cysteine through the conserved F or W. D genes are given only for firm matches. Clone sizes are given selectively: once, few, many, or a class where the clone is expanded.

>-|-|TRBJ2-5|11|TRBV5-4
CASGNQETQYF
TGTGCCAGCGGTAACCAAGAGACCCAGTACTTC
>-|-|TRBJ1-5|12|TRBV28
CASSRDLDSQHF
TGTGCCAGCAGCAGGGACCTTGATTCACAGCATTTT
>-|-|TRBJ2-5|12|TRBV20-1
CSASWVQETQYF
TGCAGTGCTAGCTGGGTCCAAGAGACCCAGTACTTC
>-|-|TRBJ2-5|14|TRBV18
CASSPRKGEETQYF
TGTGCCAGCTCACCTAGAAAGGGCGAGGAGACCCAGTACTTC
>TRBD2|once|TRBJ2-2|18|TRBV15
CATSGQRERGWWTGELFF
TGTGCCACCAGCGGACAGCGGGAGAGAGGTTGGTGGACCGGGGAGCTGTTTTTT
>-|-|TRBJ2-1|13|TRBV20-1
CSARGGAANEQFF
TGCAGTGCTAGGGGGGGGGCTGCCAATGAGCAGTTCTTC
>TRBD2|once|TRBJ2-1|16|TRBV18
CASSPPSGASYNEQFF
TGTGCCAGCTCACCACCGAGCGGGGCCTCCTACAATGAGCAGTTCTTC
>-|-|TRBJ1-5|11|TRBV30
CAWYSNQPQHF
TGTGCCTGGTATAGCAATCAGCCCCAGCATTTT
>-|few|TRBJ2-1|14|TRBV5-1
CASSLGDNYNEQFF
TGCGCCAGCAGCTTGGGCGACAACTACAATGAGCAGTTCTTC
>TRBD1|-|TRBJ1-4|15|TRBV4-1
CASSQATGVNEKLFF
TGCGCCAGCAGCCAAGCGACAGGGGTTAATGAAAAACTGTTTTTT
>TRBD1|-|TRBJ2-2|15|TRBV6-5
CASSPDRVNTGELFF
TGTGCCAGCAGTCCAGACAGGGTAAACACCGGGGAGCTGTTTTTT
>-|-|TRBJ2-5|13|TRBV7-9
CASSLALRGSQYF
TGTGCCAGCAGCTTAGCGTTGAGAGGGAGCCAGTACTTC